This T cell receptor (beta chain) is from a study of patients and donors after allogeneic stem cell transplantation. This clonotype turned up a few times. TCRdb re-called the RT-PCR reads through MiXCR, storing one row per CDR3 protein. The data hold approximately 99,000 distinct CDR3 sequences, with about a third observed a single time. Material: blood, either unsorted or a sorted T cell fraction (not recorded which). This TCR came from a human donor who was either an allogeneic HSCT recipient or a stem cell or donor lymphocyte infusion donor (not recorded which). It is not recorded whose cells these are; they may come from a transplant donor.

The CDR3 DNA sequence: TGTGCCAGCAGTGAGAAACGCATTAGCAATCAGCCCCAGCATTTT. Translation: CASSEKRISNQPQHF. The V call is TRBV6-1, the J call TRBJ1-5; no clear D. Trimming removed 3 bases from V and 0 bases from J, with 9 bases in between. The V gene's germline CDR1 is MNHNS and CDR2 SASEGT. The length of the CDR3 is 15 residues.